These 5 T cell receptor beta chains came from one sample sequenced in a study of cytomegalovirus exposure and HLA in healthy donors. It was with 60 Vbeta and 13 Jbeta primers that the PCR ran. Some clones are missing from TCRdb's copy, which holds only in-frame ones; the method was immunoSEQ multiplex PCR. Of about 170,000 clones in the sample, around three quarters were seen once. The sequenced sample consisted of PBMCs. All receptors come from a woman aged 25 to 39 in good health and CMV-seropositive.

The chain has TRBV5-1 and TRBJ1-5; 7 positions match TRBD1. CDR1 and CDR2 from the germline V gene are SGHRS and YFSETQ. Trimming at V came to 4 bases and at J to 0 bases, leaving 7 bases not matched to a gene. This CDR3 region has 16 residues. Here the CDR3 DNA reads TGCGCCAGCAGCCCAGGGACAGATCTTAGCAATCAGCCCCAGCATTTT. Amino acid sequence: CASSPGTDLSNQPQHF.

The chain combines TRBV7-9 with TRBJ2-3, with 8 bases lining up with TRBD1. This CDR3 has 13 residues. CDR1 and CDR2 from the germline V gene are SEHNR and FQNEAQ (reference sequence). Losses at the gene ends were 5 bases for V and 5 bases for J; bases not matched to a gene: 3. Here the CDR3 DNA reads TGTGCCAGCAGCCCAGGGGGCGTAGATACGCAGTATTTT. The encoded protein is CASSPGGVDTQYF. Looking up the rest from reference TRBV7-9 and TRBJ2-3 gives the full variable domain: DTGVSQNPRHKITKRGQNVTFRCDPISEHNRLYWYRQTLGQGPEFLTYFQNEAQLEKSRLLSDRFSAERPKGSFSTLEIQRTEQGDSAMYLCASSPGGVDTQYFGPGTRLTVL.

The chain joins TRBV7-8 to TRBJ2-3; TRBD2 agrees at 9 bases. This CDR3 spans 18 amino acids. V lost 4 bases and J lost 0; bases outside the gene matches: 11. CDR1 and CDR2 from the germline V gene are SGHVS and FQNEAQ. The CDR3 region has the DNA TGTGCCAGCAGCTACCACCGGACTAGCGAGAGTAGCACAGATACGCAGTATTTT. Amino acids: CASSYHRTSESSTDTQYF.

The chain recombines TRBV10-2 with TRBJ2-7; D remains unclear. The V end was cut by 6 bases, the J end by 7 bases, with 10 bases between. The CDR3 runs to 11 residues. Germline V gene lookup returns CDR1 WSHSY and CDR2 SAAADI. CDR3 region: CASRSAFEQYF. In DNA, the CDR3 is TGCGCCAGCAGATCAGCGTTTGAGCAGTACTTC.

This chain links TRBV5-1 with TRBJ2-1; D is uncertain. Trimming cost V 5 bases and J 0 bases, with 9 bases left between them. The CDR3 has 14 residues. Germline V gives CDR1 SGHRS, CDR2 YFSETQ. The CDR3 DNA follows: TGCGCCAGCAGAGCCACCCGCTCCTACAATGAGCAGTTCTTC. This sequence encodes CASRATRSYNEQFF.